This entry features one TCR beta chain sequence. The protocol was immunoSEQ multiplex PCR, while the TCRdb copy is restricted to in-frame clones and leaves out a portion. The sample includes more than 30,000 clones, 94% of them seen just once. Unsorted cryopreserved PBMC were sequenced, averaging approximately 100,000 T cells per clinical donor. The source of the sample is a study of T cells in tuberculosis. With V trimmed by 7 bases and J by 5 bases, 11 bases remained unmatched. The CDR3 length is 16 residues. Germline-derived CDR1 and CDR2 are SEHNR and FQNEAQ (reference sequence). This receptor was taken from a donor between 10 and 29 years old with latent tuberculosis or without tuberculosis infection. Sequenced: PBMCs. This chain connects TRBV7-9 to TRBJ2-2, with 9 positions matching TRBD1. This CDR3 is CASIKGDRVETGELFF. CDR3 DNA: TGTGCCAGCATCAAGGGGGACAGGGTAGAAACCGGGGAGCTGTTTTTT.